Presented here are 31 T cell receptor beta chains from one specimen sequenced in a study of T cells in tuberculosis. Libraries were prepared by immunoSEQ multiplex PCR; TCRdb keeps only in-frame clonotypes and omits some of them. The sample shows 85,000 to 100,000 clones, more than 75% of them seen only once. Sorting used thawed, overnight-rested PBMC stained with anti-CD3, a viability dye and GMM-loaded CD1B tetramer. C32 glucose monomycolate from Rhodococcus equi was loaded onto the CD1B tetramers. Sequenced sample: CD1b-GMM tetramer-negative cells sorted from PBMCs. Receptors originate from an adult woman with latent tuberculosis.

Regarding this clone: The sample carries other DNA sequences with the same CDR3. V and J are TRBV7-2 and TRBJ2-3; 8 positions match TRBD2. The V segment lost 1 base and the J segment 1 base; nucleotides outside the gene matches: 7. CDR1 is SGHTA and CDR2 is FQGNSA in the germline V gene. CDR3 size: 17 residues. In DNA form, the CDR3 reads TGTGCCAGCAGCTTAGTTGGTCGGGGGGGACGCACAGATACGCAGTATTTT. Protein product: CASSLVGRGGRTDTQYF.

This chain links TRBV6-5 with TRBJ1-2; perhaps TRBD1 as D (5 bases). V dropped 6 bases and J dropped 2 bases, with 16 bases sitting between them. CDR3 length equals 15 residues. Germline values: CDR1 MNHEY, CDR2 SVGAGI. The CDR3 DNA sequence: TGTGCCAGCAGCCCCAGCCGGGGGGAAAACTATGGCTACACCTTC. It yields the protein CASSPSRGENYGYTF.

The rearrangement links TRBV5-1 to TRBJ1-1; the D is unclear. Trimming took 4 bases from V and 1 from J, leaving 11 bases between them. The CDR3 has 14 residues. CDR1 SGHRS and CDR2 YFSETQ come from the germline V gene. The CDR3 DNA reads TGCGCCAGCAGCGGGAGTCTCAAGAACACTGAAGCTTTCTTT. As protein: CASSGSLKNTEAFF.

The chain recombines TRBV7-8 with TRBJ2-7, with TRBD1 matching 7 bases. Germline V gene data show CDR1 as SGHVS and CDR2 as FQNEAQ. This CDR3 contains 20 residues. The J segment lost 0 bases and the V segment lost 1 base, leaving 18 bases of the junction unmatched. CDR3 nucleotide sequence: TGTGCCAGCAGCTTAGATCGGTGGAGTTCCGACAGGGTCCCCTCCTACGAGCAGTACTTC. Its translation: CASSLDRWSSDRVPSYEQYF.

The count of this clone is one. The gene calls are TRBV5-1 and TRBJ1-2; 7 nucleotides align to TRBD1. The CDR3 loop spans 15 amino acids. J gave up 7 bases and V 4 bases, and 13 bases lay outside the gene matches. Germline-derived CDR1 and CDR2 are SGHRS and YFSETQ. The CDR3 protein is CASSLSVGGGRGYTF. CDR3 coding DNA: TGCGCCAGCAGCCTGAGCGTAGGGGGCGGACGTGGCTACACCTTC.

The chain combines TRBV7-3 with TRBJ2-3, with TRBD2 as a possible D gene (6 bases). The CDR3 spans 17 residues. Germline V gives CDR1 SGHTA, CDR2 FQGTGA. The germline V and J ends were trimmed by 5 bases and 4 bases, with 22 bases remaining between them. In DNA, the CDR3 is TGTGCCAGCAGCCCAACGTTCTTGCTCGGGGGTGCAGATACGCAGTATTTT. Its translation is CASSPTFLLGGADTQYF.

This clone has a single count. The chain combines TRBV5-1 with TRBJ1-2; no reliable D call. The germline V gene has CDR1 SGHRS and CDR2 YFSETQ. The V gene lost 0 bases and the J gene lost 4 bases, with 16 bases spanning the gap. The CDR3 is made up of 16 amino acids. The CDR3 nucleotides are TGCGCCAGCAGCTTGGCCGGTCTCTCCCTTAGCTATGGCTACACCTTC. It encodes CASSLAGLSLSYGYTF.

This clone came up a few times. The gene calls are TRBV27 and TRBJ2-7; possibly TRBD2 for D (7 bases). Trimming took 3 bases from V and 6 from J, leaving 12 bases between them. Germline V gives CDR1 MNHEY, CDR2 SMNVEV (reference sequence). The CDR3 runs to 13 residues. CDR3 bases: TGTGCCAGCAGTTTTGGTGCGGGGGCCGAGCAGTACGTC. Its protein product is CASSFGAGAEQYV.

The chain joins TRBV7-9 to TRBJ2-6; 11 bases fit TRBD1. CDR1 is SEHNR and CDR2 is FQNEAQ in the germline V gene (reference sequence). V trimming: 5 bases; J trimming: 0 bases; junction bases outside the gene matches: 3. The CDR3 contains 17 residues. The DNA of the CDR3 is TGTGCCAGCAGCGCCGGGACAGGGGGCTCTGGGGCCAACGTCCTGACTTTC. Translation: CASSAGTGGSGANVLTF.

This rearrangement joins TRBV6-5 to TRBJ1-2, with 9 bases fitting TRBD1. Germline values: CDR1 MNHEY, CDR2 SVGAGI. The CDR3 sequence is 16 residues long. The ends lost 4 bases at V and 4 bases at J; junction bases unmatched: 10. Here the CDR3 reads CASSSGTGRSVYGYTF. CDR3 in DNA: TGTGCCAGCAGTTCCGGGACAGGGAGATCGGTCTATGGCTACACCTTC.

The rearrangement joins TRBV11-2 to TRBJ2-7; 9 bases match TRBD1. The germline V gene encodes CDR1 SGHAT and CDR2 FQNNGV. The CDR3 length is 17 residues. Trimming removed 1 base from V and 3 bases from J; junction bases left unmatched: 10. CDR3 coding DNA: TGTGCCAGCAGCTTAGGGATACCGGGACAGGGTTACTACGAGCAGTACGTC. It specifies CASSLGIPGQGYYEQYV.

The chain uses TRBV5-8 and TRBJ1-1, with 9 bases matching TRBD1. CDR1 SGHTS and CDR2 YDEGEE come from the germline V gene. The V gene end was trimmed by 2 bases and the J gene end by 4 bases; junction bases not matched to a gene: 9. This CDR3 has 16 amino acids. DNA for the CDR3: TGTGCCAGCAGCTTTTTACAGGGGGCTTTTGGCACTGAAGCTTTCTTT. This sequence encodes CASSFLQGAFGTEAFF.

The rearrangement uses TRBV7-6 and TRBJ1-1, with TRBD1 identical over 7 bases. CDR3 length equals 14 residues. V trimming: 5 bases; J trimming: 6 bases; junction bases outside the gene matches: 9. The germline V gene encodes CDR1 SGHVS and CDR2 FNYEAQ. The CDR3 loop reads CASSIRQGGAEAFF. CDR3 bases: TGTGCCAGCAGCATACGACAGGGCGGCGCTGAAGCTTTCTTT.

The rearrangement links TRBV19 to TRBJ1-5; possibly TRBD1 for D (5 bases). The CDR3 consists of 13 residues. The germline CDR1 and CDR2 sequences are LNHDA and SQIVND (reference sequence). V gave up 5 bases and J gave up 5 bases, with 10 bases separating them. The CDR3, as DNA: TGTGCCAGTAGTTCCAGGGACTATCAGCCCCAGCATTTT. It codes for CASSSRDYQPQHF.

The V call is TRBV6-1, the J call TRBJ2-5; 8 nucleotides match TRBD1. V lost 4 bases, J lost 4 bases, and 5 bases stayed unmatched. The CDR3 runs to 14 residues. The germline V gene has CDR1 MNHNS and CDR2 SASEGT. The CDR3, as DNA: TGTGCCAGCAGTGGGACAGGGCCCCCAGAGACCCAGTACTTC. Protein sequence: CASSGTGPPETQYF.

This chain connects TRBV7-9 to TRBJ2-6, with a tentative D call TRBD1 (6 bases). The V and J ends lost 3 bases and 0 bases respectively, with 12 bases between them. This CDR3 contains 17 residues. Germline CDR1 and CDR2: SEHNR and FQNEAQ (reference sequence). The CDR3 DNA sequence: TGTGCCAGCAGCTTGTGGGACAAAATCTCTGGGGCCAACGTCCTGACTTTC. This encodes CASSLWDKISGANVLTF.

In its sample, this clone was seen a few times. The V and J genes are TRBV5-1 and TRBJ2-7; 9 bases match TRBD1. CDR3 size: 13 residues. With V trimmed by 0 bases and J by 6 bases, 1 base remained unmatched. Germline V lookup: CDR1 SGHRS, CDR2 YFSETQ. The CDR3 loop reads CASSLATGGEQYF. CDR3 coding DNA: TGCGCCAGCAGCTTGGCGACAGGGGGCGAGCAGTACTTC. Supplemented by reference TRBV5-1 and TRBJ2-7, the full variable domain reads KAGVTQTPRYLIKTRGQQVTLSCSPISGHRSVSWYQQTPGQGLQFLFEYFSETQRNKGNFPGRFSGRQFSNSRSEMNVSTLELGDSALYLCASSLATGGEQYFGPGTRLTVT.

The chain has TRBV11-1 and TRBJ2-7; 7 nucleotides line up with TRBD1. Losses at the gene ends were 7 bases for V and 2 bases for J; bases not matched to a gene: 14. The CDR3 has 16 residues. Germline V gene data show CDR1 as SGHAT and CDR2 as FQDESV (reference sequence). The CDR3 spells CASTSQSGTATYEQYF. CDR3 in DNA: TGTGCCAGCACCTCACAGTCCGGGACAGCCACCTACGAGCAGTACTTC.

The chain links TRBV5-1 to TRBJ2-1; 8 positions agree with TRBD2. CDR3 length equals 15 residues. Trimming removed 4 bases from V and 8 bases from J; junction bases left unmatched: 11. The germline gives CDR1 SGHRS, CDR2 YFSETQ. The CDR3 spells CASSPRGGKDHEQFF. CDR3 coding DNA: TGCGCCAGCAGCCCACGGGGGGGCAAAGATCATGAGCAGTTCTTC.

The genes are TRBV27 and TRBJ2-2; D might be TRBD2 (5 bases). V lost 4 bases and J lost 5, with 8 bases in between. The CDR3 consists of 13 residues. Germline CDR1 MNHEY, CDR2 SMNVEV (reference sequence). CDR3 in amino acids: CASSSGVTGELFF. CDR3 DNA sequence: TGTGCCAGCAGTTCCGGGGTGACCGGGGAGCTGTTTTTT.

This clone was picked up one time. The chain links TRBV10-2 to TRBJ2-7; TRBD2 is a possible D gene (5 bases). Trimming stripped 7 bases from V and 8 bases from J, with 12 bases between. The CDR3 is 11 amino acids. Germline V CDR1 and CDR2: WSHSY, SAAADI. CDR3 amino acids: CASKIGEKQYF. The CDR3 region has the DNA TGCGCCAGCAAAATCGGGGAGAAGCAGTACTTC.

This clone was recorded only once. V and J are TRBV5-1 and TRBJ2-7; TRBD1 matches 7 bases. Trimming removed 2 bases from V and 5 bases from J; junction bases left unmatched: 13. CDR3 size: 16 residues. The germline V gene has CDR1 SGHRS and CDR2 YFSETQ. CDR3 residues: CASSFYQGQISDEQYF. CDR3 nucleotide sequence: TGCGCCAGCAGCTTCTACCAGGGACAGATATCGGACGAGCAGTACTTC.

V gene TRBV7-2 combines with J gene TRBJ2-5; the match to TRBD2 covers 13 bases. With V trimmed by 8 bases and J by 5 bases, 8 bases remained unmatched. Germline CDR1 SGHTA, CDR2 FQGNSA. The CDR3 contains 15 residues. CDR3 residues: CASAKTSGGWETQYF. In DNA, the CDR3 is TGTGCCAGCGCCAAGACTAGCGGGGGGTGGGAGACCCAGTACTTC.

This clone was seen a few times. V and J are TRBV7-8 and TRBJ2-5; tentatively, D is TRBD1 (5 bases). CDR3 length: 13 amino acids. V dropped 5 bases and J dropped 5 bases, with 12 bases sitting between them. Germline V lookup: CDR1 SGHVS, CDR2 FQNEAQ. The CDR3 DNA is TGTGCCAGCAGCCCAAATGGGGCCGAGACCCAGTACTTC. Its protein is CASSPNGAETQYF.

This sequence joins TRBV27 and TRBJ1-2; TRBD1 agrees at 7 bases. Germline CDR1 MNHEY, CDR2 SMNVEV (reference sequence). Unmatched junction bases numbered 6, after V lost 0 bases and J lost 8 bases. The CDR3 has 14 residues. CDR3 region: CASSLSLGQRGYTF. CDR3 coding DNA: TGTGCCAGCAGTTTATCACTGGGACAGAGGGGCTACACCTTC.

J is TRBJ2-7 and V is TRBV27; D unresolved. CDR3 length: 12 residues. Per germline, CDR1 MNHEY and CDR2 SMNVEV (reference sequence). V was clipped by 4 bases and J by 0 bases, with 4 bases between them. CDR3 amino acids: CASSSGSYEQYF. For the CDR3, the DNA is TGTGCCAGCAGTTCCGGCTCCTACGAGCAGTACTTC.

This chain joins TRBV5-6 and TRBJ2-7, with D tentatively TRBD2 (6 bases). This CDR3 has 16 amino acids. Trimming removed 0 bases at V and 0 bases at J, with 13 bases between. CDR1 and CDR2 from the germline V gene are SGHDT and YYEEEE. CDR3 bases: TGTGCCAGCAGCTTGGTTGCGGGGCCGAGCTCCTACGAGCAGTACGTC. Its translation: CASSLVAGPSSYEQYV.

This clone was detected once. This chain links TRBV29-1 with TRBJ2-1; TRBD2 might be the D (5 bases). V was pared by 0 bases and J by 10 bases, with 7 bases between. CDR1 is SQVTM, CDR2 ANQGSEA, per germline. CDR3 length: 11 residues. The CDR3 reads CSVEDRREQFF. CDR3 sequence (DNA): TGCAGCGTTGAAGATAGGAGGGAGCAGTTCTTC.

Here the CDR3 DNA reads TGTGCCAGCAGCTCCACCGAGAGGGATGGCTACACCTTC. Protein product: CASSSTERDGYTF. This chain joins TRBV5-4 and TRBJ1-2; D uncertain. The CDR3 loop spans 13 amino acids. V dropped 3 bases and J dropped 6 bases, with 12 bases sitting between them. Germline CDR1 and CDR2: SGHNT and YYREEE (reference sequence).

The CDR3, as DNA: TGTGCCAGCAGCTTGGAGGAGGGAACCAATCAGCCCCAGCATTTT. Translating it yields CASSLEEGTNQPQHF. V is TRBV5-8 and J is TRBJ1-5; D is ambiguous. The V gene lost 0 bases and the J gene lost 3 bases, with 10 bases spanning the gap. CDR3 length equals 15 residues. Germline CDR1 is SGHTS and CDR2 is YDEGEE.

The V call is TRBV10-2, the J call TRBJ1-1; D is undetermined. Germline CDR1 reads WSHSY; CDR2 reads SAAADI. The V end lost 6 bases, the J end lost 0 bases, and 8 bases lay between the germline ends. The CDR3 is 13 amino acids. The CDR3 nucleotides are TGCGCCAGCAGCCCGGGAGTGAACACTGAAGCTTTCTTT. It codes for CASSPGVNTEAFF.